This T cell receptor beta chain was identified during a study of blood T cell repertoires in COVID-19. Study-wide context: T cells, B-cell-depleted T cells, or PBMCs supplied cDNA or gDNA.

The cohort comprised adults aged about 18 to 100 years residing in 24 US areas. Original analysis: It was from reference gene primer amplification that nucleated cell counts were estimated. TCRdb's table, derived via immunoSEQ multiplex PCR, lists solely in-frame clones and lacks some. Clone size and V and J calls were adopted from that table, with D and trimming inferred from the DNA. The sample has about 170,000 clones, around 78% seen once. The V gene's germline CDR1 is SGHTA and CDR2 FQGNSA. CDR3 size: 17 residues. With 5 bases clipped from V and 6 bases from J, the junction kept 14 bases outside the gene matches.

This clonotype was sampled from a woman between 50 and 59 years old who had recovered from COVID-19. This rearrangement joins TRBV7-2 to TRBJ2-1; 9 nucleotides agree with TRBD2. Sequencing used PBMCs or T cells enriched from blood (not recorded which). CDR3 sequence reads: CASSIGGGVRPFNEQFF. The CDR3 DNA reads TGTGCCAGCAGCATAGGCGGGGGGGTCCGGCCCTTCAATGAGCAGTTCTTC.